The 22 T cell receptor beta chains below were found in one sample sequenced in a study of early T cells in non-severe SARS-CoV-2 infection. TCRdb analysed the 5' RACE reads with MiXCR anew, one entry per CDR3 protein. The table includes about 60,000 distinct CDR3 sequences, 4.5% to 7% detected once. Sequencing used whole blood. The source of these receptors is an adult who was a healthcare worker with PCR-confirmed SARS-CoV-2 infection or an uninfected control (not recorded which).

V is TRBV4-2 and J is TRBJ1-2; 12 bases align to TRBD1. This CDR3 comprises 16 residues. With 4 bases clipped from V and 4 bases from J, the junction kept 7 bases outside the gene matches. The germline CDR1 and CDR2 sequences are LGHNA and YNFKEQ. CDR3 nucleotides: TGTGCCAGCAGCCCCGTGGGACAGGGGGCGGGCTATGGCTACACCTTC. As protein: CASSPVGQGAGYGYTF.

The rearrangement uses TRBV19 and TRBJ2-1, with 8 bases fitting TRBD1. Germline V lookup: CDR1 LNHDA, CDR2 SQIVND (reference sequence). The CDR3 totals 19 residues. The junction had 15 bases not matched to a gene; V was cut back by 5 bases and J by 0 bases. CDR3 bases: TGTGCCAGTAGTGTCCGGGGGCAGGGGGCCATAAGCTCCTACAATGAGCAGTTCTTC. Translation gives CASSVRGQGAISSYNEQFF.

This clonotype was picked up many times. The chain has TRBV7-2 and TRBJ1-2; D is unclear. This CDR3 region has 15 residues. Germline lookup yields CDR1 SGHTA and CDR2 FQGNSA. V lost 2 bases and J lost 4, with 14 bases in between. This CDR3 is CASSLNPRNSYGYTF. Here the CDR3 DNA reads TGTGCCAGCAGCTTAAACCCTAGAAACTCCTATGGCTACACCTTC. Based on the CDR3 plus reference TRBV7-2 and TRBJ1-2, the full variable domain is GAGVSQSPSNKVTEKGKDVELRCDPISGHTALYWYRQSLGQGLEFLIYFQGNSAPDKSGLPSDRFSAERTGGSVSTLTIQRTQQEDSAVYLCASSLNPRNSYGYTFGSGTRLTVV.

This clonotype has at least ten counts. The rearrangement uses TRBV18 and TRBJ1-1; 7 bases agree with TRBD1. The J segment lost 2 bases and the V segment lost 4 bases, leaving 1 base of the junction unmatched. The CDR3 contains 13 residues. The germline V gene has CDR1 KGHSH and CDR2 LQKENI. The CDR3 is CASSRQGNTEAFF. CDR3 sequence (DNA): TGTGCCAGCTCACGACAGGGTAACACTGAAGCTTTCTTT.

In this sample, this clonotype turned up many times. The rearrangement links TRBV7-6 to TRBJ2-7; D perhaps matches TRBD1 (8 bases). CDR3 size: 15 residues. Germline V CDR1 and CDR2: SGHVS, FNYEAQ. Between the trimmed V and J ends, which lost 1 base and 2 bases, there was a span of 12 bases. CDR3 region: CASSLEQGGPYEQYF. CDR3 coding DNA: TGTGCCAGCAGCTTAGAACAGGGGGGGCCCTACGAGCAGTACTTC.

This clonotype occurred many times. The J gene is TRBJ2-1, the V gene TRBV28; 8 bases fit TRBD2. The CDR3 is made up of 15 amino acids. J lost 3 bases, V lost 3 bases, and 4 bases had no gene match. The germline V gene has CDR1 MDHEN and CDR2 SYDVKM. CDR3: CASSFPGRVYNEQFF. CDR3 nucleotide sequence: TGTGCCAGCAGTTTTCCCGGGAGGGTCTACAATGAGCAGTTCTTC.

This clonotype occurred many times. This chain connects TRBV6-5 to TRBJ2-3; tentative D call: TRBD1 (6 bases). The germline CDR1 and CDR2 sequences are MNHEY and SVGAGI. The CDR3 has 14 amino acids. Trimming left V 5 bases short and J 13 bases short, with 22 bases between. CDR3 region: CASSPLTLLGGKYF. The CDR3, as DNA: TGTGCCAGCAGTCCATTGACCCTTCTAGGGGGAAAGTATTTT.

This clonotype has just a few counts. V and J are TRBV10-3 and TRBJ1-1, with 7 bases aligning to TRBD1. CDR3 length equals 14 residues. Unmatched junction bases numbered 2, after V lost 4 bases and J lost 0 bases. Germline values: CDR1 ENHRY, CDR2 SYGVKD. The CDR3 region has the DNA TGTGCCATCAGTGGGGGACAGCTGAACACTGAAGCTTTCTTT. Encoded protein: CAISGGQLNTEAFF.

The CDR3 nucleotides read TGCAGCGTTGAGAGGGACAGCAATGAGCAGTTCTTC. It translates to CSVERDSNEQFF. This chain joins TRBV29-1 and TRBJ2-1, with TRBD1 identical over 7 bases. Germline V gene lookup returns CDR1 SQVTM and CDR2 ANQGSEA. The CDR3 runs 12 residues. The V segment lost 3 bases and the J segment 6 bases; nucleotides outside the gene matches: 2.

This clonotype has ten or more counts. The chain combines TRBV25-1 with TRBJ2-2; 7 bases fit TRBD1. V trimming: 10 bases; J trimming: 4 bases; junction bases outside the gene matches: 9. The CDR3 consists of 14 residues. CDR1 MGHDK and CDR2 SYGVNS come from the germline V gene. The CDR3 DNA follows: TGTGCCACCCGGACAGGAGGACGCACCGGGGAGCTGTTTTTT. This sequence encodes CATRTGGRTGELFF.

This clonotype showed up many times. V is TRBV29-1 and J is TRBJ2-1, with TRBD2 identical over 9 bases. This CDR3 is built from 15 residues. Germline lookup yields CDR1 SQVTM and CDR2 ANQGSEA. V shed 6 bases and J 4 bases; nucleotides not matched to a gene: 10. The CDR3 loop reads CSVRSASGKYNEQFF. The CDR3 DNA reads TGCAGCGTCAGGTCGGCTAGCGGGAAGTACAATGAGCAGTTCTTC.

This clonotype was seen a few times. The gene calls are TRBV5-5 and TRBJ2-1, with 10 bases matching TRBD2. This CDR3 is built from 16 residues. V lost 0 bases and J lost 4; bases outside the gene matches: 4. Looked up from germline, CDR1 is SGHKS and CDR2 is YYEKEE (reference sequence). The CDR3 spells CASSLAPLAGYNEQFF. The CDR3 DNA follows: TGTGCCAGCAGCTTGGCTCCACTAGCGGGATACAATGAGCAGTTCTTC.

In its sample, this clonotype was seen many times. V is TRBV6-5 and J is TRBJ2-7, with 8 nucleotides matching TRBD2. The germline gives CDR1 MNHEY, CDR2 SVGAGI. V lost 7 bases and J lost 3; bases outside the gene matches: 8. The length of the CDR3 is 14 residues. As DNA, the CDR3 is TGTGCCAGCAAGGGACTAGGACCAAACTACGAGCAGTACTTC. Protein: CASKGLGPNYEQYF.

This clonotype has more than one count but fewer than ten. The V gene is TRBV11-1, the J gene TRBJ2-7; TRBD2 might be the D (5 bases). The V end lost 5 bases, the J end lost 3 bases, and 14 bases lay between the germline ends. Looked up from germline, CDR1 is SGHAT and CDR2 is FQDESV (reference sequence). The CDR3 length is 14 residues. CDR3 amino acids: CASSPAAVVYEQYF. CDR3 DNA sequence: TGTGCCAGCAGCCCAGCGGCTGTTGTCTACGAGCAGTACTTC. The full variable domain, in which reference TRBV11-1 and TRBJ2-7 provide the parts outside the CDR3, is EAEVAQSPRYKITEKSQAVAFWCDPISGHATLYWYRQILGQGPELLVQFQDESVVDDSQLPKDRFSAERLKGVDSTLKIQPAELGDSAMYLCASSPAAVVYEQYFGPGTRLTVT.

This clonotype was found many times. The chain uses TRBV30 and TRBJ2-1, with TRBD2 matching 13 bases. The CDR3 is 14 amino acids. Germline CDR1 and CDR2: GTSNPN and SVGIG (reference sequence). Losses at the gene ends were 5 bases for V and 9 bases for J; bases not matched to a gene: 7. CDR3 protein: CAWLGLAGVGEQFF. The DNA for the CDR3 is TGTGCCTGGCTAGGACTAGCGGGAGTAGGTGAGCAGTTCTTC.

This clonotype was counted only a few times. The rearrangement joins TRBV19 to TRBJ2-2; TRBD2 agrees at 14 bases. CDR3 length equals 18 residues. The V and J ends lost 5 bases and 3 bases, in that order; junction bases with no gene match: 8. The germline CDR1 and CDR2 sequences are LNHDA and SQIVND (reference sequence). The CDR3 here is CASSLGLAGGDDTGELFF. Written as DNA, the CDR3 is TGTGCCAGTAGTCTCGGACTAGCGGGGGGCGACGACACCGGGGAGCTGTTTTTT.

This clonotype was counted at least ten times. V and J are TRBV5-1 and TRBJ2-7; D remains ambiguous. The V and J ends lost 1 base and 0 bases respectively, with 8 bases between them. The CDR3 covers 14 residues. Germline V gene sequence: CDR1 SGHRS, CDR2 YFSETQ. CDR3 nucleotides: TGCGCCAGCAGCTTGAAGGCCAACTCCTACGAGCAGTACTTC. The encoded protein is CASSLKANSYEQYF.

This clonotype was observed many times. J is TRBJ2-1 and V is TRBV7-2, with 9 positions matching TRBD2. The trim removed 1 base at V and 6 bases at J, leaving 7 bases unmatched. The CDR3 length is 16 residues. Germline CDR1 is SGHTA and CDR2 is FQGNSA. This CDR3 reads CASSLGPSGVGNEQFF. As DNA, the CDR3 is TGTGCCAGCAGCTTAGGTCCTAGCGGGGTTGGCAATGAGCAGTTCTTC.

This clonotype has at least ten counts. This chain links TRBV20-1 with TRBJ2-1, with 8 nucleotides matching TRBD1. This CDR3 comprises 12 residues. The trim removed 2 bases at V and 10 bases at J, leaving 4 bases unmatched. Looked up from germline, CDR1 is DFQATT and CDR2 is SNEGSKA (reference sequence). The CDR3 DNA reads TGCAGTGCTAGACAGGGGGCGCGGGAGCAGTTCTTC. Protein product: CSARQGAREQFF.

This clonotype has at least ten counts. The J gene is TRBJ2-5, the V gene TRBV7-9; 10 positions agree with TRBD2. There are 16 residues in the CDR3. V was clipped by 5 bases and J by 1 base; unmatched bases: 7. The germline CDR1 and CDR2 sequences are SEHNR and FQNEAQ (reference sequence). The CDR3 spells CASSRLAGGLQETQYF. The CDR3 region has the DNA TGTGCCAGCAGCCGTTTAGCGGGGGGACTCCAAGAGACCCAGTACTTC.

The chain is built from TRBV5-5 and TRBJ1-2, with D unresolved. V dropped 5 bases and J dropped 0 bases, with 11 bases sitting between them. CDR3 length equals 14 residues. The germline V gene encodes CDR1 SGHKS and CDR2 YYEKEE (reference sequence). The CDR3 nucleotides are TGTGCCAGCAGTTCAACAGTAGCTAACTATGGCTACACCTTC. Amino acid sequence: CASSSTVANYGYTF.

This sequence joins TRBV7-2 and TRBJ2-5, with TRBD2 identical over 9 bases. CDR3 length: 15 amino acids. Germline trimming cut 1 base from V and 6 bases from J; bases unmatched to any gene: 6. CDR1 and CDR2 (germline): SGHTA, FQGNSA. CDR3 in amino acids: CASSLGVAGAKTQYF. The CDR3, as DNA: TGTGCCAGCAGCTTAGGCGTAGCGGGGGCGAAGACCCAGTACTTC.